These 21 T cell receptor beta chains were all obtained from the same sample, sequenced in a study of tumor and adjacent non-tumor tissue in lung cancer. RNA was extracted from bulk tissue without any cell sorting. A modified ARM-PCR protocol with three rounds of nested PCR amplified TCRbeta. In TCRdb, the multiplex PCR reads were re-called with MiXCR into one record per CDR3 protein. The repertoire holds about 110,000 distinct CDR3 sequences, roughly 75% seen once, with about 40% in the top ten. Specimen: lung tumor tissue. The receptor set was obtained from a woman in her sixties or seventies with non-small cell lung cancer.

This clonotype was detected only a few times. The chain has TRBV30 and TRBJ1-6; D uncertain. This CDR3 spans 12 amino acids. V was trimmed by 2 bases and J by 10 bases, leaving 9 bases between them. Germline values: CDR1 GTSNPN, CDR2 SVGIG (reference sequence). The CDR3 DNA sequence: TGTGCCTGGAGTCCCCGGGGATCACCCCTCCACTTT. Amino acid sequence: CAWSPRGSPLHF.

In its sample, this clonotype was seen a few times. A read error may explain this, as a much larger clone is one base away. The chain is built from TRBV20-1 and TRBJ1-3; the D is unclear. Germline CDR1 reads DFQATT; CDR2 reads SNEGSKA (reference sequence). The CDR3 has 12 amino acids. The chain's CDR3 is CSVRPGGATIYF. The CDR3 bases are TGCAGTGTTAGACCTGGCGGAGCCACCATATATTTT.

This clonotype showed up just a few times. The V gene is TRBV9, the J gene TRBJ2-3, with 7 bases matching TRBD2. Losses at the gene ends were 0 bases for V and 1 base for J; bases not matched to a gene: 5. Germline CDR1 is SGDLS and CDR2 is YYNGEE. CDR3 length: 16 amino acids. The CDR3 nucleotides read TGTGCCAGCAGCGTAGGCGGGGGAAGTGGCACAGATACGCAGTATTTT. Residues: CASSVGGGSGTDTQYF. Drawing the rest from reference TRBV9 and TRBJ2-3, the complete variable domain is DSGVTQTPKHLITATGQRVTLRCSPRSGDLSVYWYQQSLDQGLQFLIQYYNGEERAKGNILERFSAQQFPDLHSELNLSSLELGDSALYFCASSVGGGSGTDTQYFGPGTRLTVL.

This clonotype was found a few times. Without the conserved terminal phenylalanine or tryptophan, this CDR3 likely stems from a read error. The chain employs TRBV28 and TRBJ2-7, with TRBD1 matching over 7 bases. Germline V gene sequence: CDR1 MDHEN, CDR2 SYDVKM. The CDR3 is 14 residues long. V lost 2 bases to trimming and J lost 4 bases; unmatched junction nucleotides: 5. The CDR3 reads CASSLVGQEYEQYL. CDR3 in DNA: TGTGCCAGCAGTTTAGTAGGACAGGAATACGAGCAGTACCTC.

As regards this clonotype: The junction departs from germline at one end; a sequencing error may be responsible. The chain's CDR3 is CASSIDRGSGMQYF. DNA of the CDR3: TGTGCCAGCAGCATAGACAGGGGCTCGGGTATGCAGTATTTT. The V call is TRBV11-2, the J call TRBJ2-3, with 8 nucleotides matching TRBD1. CDR1 SGHAT and CDR2 FQNNGV come from the germline V gene. The CDR3 is made up of 14 amino acids.

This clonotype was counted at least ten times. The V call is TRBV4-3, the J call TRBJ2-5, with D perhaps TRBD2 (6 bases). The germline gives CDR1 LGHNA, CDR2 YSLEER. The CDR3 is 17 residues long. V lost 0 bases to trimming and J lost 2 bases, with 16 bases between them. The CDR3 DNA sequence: TGCGCCAGCAGCCAAGATGGGAGGCGGGGCAAACAAGAGACCCAGTACTTC. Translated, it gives CASSQDGRRGKQETQYF.

CDR3: CASSLGPATYRNSPLHF. CDR3 coding DNA: TGTGCCAGCAGCTTAGGCCCCGCGACGTATCGAAATTCACCCCTCCACTTT. The V call is TRBV11-2, the J call TRBJ1-6; D uncertain. Trimming shortened V by 1 base and J by 7 bases, and 17 bases separated the two germline ends. The CDR3 has 17 amino acids. Germline V CDR1 and CDR2: SGHAT, FQNNGV.

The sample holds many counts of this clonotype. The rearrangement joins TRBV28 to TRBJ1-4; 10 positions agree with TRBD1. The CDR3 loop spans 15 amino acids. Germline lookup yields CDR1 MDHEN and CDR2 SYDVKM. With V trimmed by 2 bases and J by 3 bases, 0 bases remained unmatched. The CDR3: CASSLGQGANEKLFF. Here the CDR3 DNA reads TGTGCCAGCAGTTTAGGACAGGGGGCTAATGAAAAACTGTTTTTT.

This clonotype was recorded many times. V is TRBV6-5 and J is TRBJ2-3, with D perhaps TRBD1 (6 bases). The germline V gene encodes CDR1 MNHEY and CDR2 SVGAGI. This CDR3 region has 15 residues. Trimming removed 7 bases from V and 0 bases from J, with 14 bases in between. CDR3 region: CASTQGTSSTDTQYF. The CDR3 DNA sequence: TGTGCCAGCACCCAGGGGACATCTAGCACAGATACGCAGTATTTT.

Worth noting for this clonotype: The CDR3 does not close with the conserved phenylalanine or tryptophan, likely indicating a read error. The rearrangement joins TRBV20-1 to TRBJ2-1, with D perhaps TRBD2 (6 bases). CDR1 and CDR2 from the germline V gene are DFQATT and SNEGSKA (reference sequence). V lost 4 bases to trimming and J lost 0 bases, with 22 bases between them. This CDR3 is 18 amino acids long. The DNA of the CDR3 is TGCAGTGCTAAAGCAGCGGGTCCACCCCTTAACTCCTACAATGAGCAGTTCCAC. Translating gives CSAKAAGPPLNSYNEQFH.

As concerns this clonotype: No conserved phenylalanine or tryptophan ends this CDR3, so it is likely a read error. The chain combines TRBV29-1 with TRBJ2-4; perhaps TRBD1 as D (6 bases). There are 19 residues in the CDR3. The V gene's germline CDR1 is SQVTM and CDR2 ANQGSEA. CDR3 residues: CSVQDRSLKFSLAKNIQYS. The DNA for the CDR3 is TGCAGCGTGCAAGACAGGAGCCTAAAGTTTTCGCTAGCCAAGAACATTCAGTACTCC.

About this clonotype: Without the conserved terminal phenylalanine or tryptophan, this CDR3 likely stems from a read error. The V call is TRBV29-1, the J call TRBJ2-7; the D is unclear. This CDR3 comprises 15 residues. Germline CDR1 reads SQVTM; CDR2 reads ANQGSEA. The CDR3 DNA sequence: TGCAGCGTTGCGGGTTCGATTACGGGCTCCTATGAGCAGTACTGC. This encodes CSVAGSITGSYEQYC.

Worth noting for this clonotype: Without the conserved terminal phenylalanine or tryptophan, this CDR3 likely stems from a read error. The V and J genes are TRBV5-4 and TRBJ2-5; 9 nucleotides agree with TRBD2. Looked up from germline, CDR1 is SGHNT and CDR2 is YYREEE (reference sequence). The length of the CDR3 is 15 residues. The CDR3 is CASGLAGGQYETQYL. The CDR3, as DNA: TGTGCCAGCGGCTTGGCGGGGGGGCAGTATGAGACCCAGTACTTA.

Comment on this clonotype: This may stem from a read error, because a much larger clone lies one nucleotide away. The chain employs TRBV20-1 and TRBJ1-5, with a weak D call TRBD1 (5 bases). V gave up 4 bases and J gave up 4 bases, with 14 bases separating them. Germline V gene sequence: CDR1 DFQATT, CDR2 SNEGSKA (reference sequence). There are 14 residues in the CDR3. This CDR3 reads CSAIEGGGNQPQHF. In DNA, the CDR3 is TGCAGTGCTATCGAAGGCGGGGGGAATCAGCCCCAGCATTTT.

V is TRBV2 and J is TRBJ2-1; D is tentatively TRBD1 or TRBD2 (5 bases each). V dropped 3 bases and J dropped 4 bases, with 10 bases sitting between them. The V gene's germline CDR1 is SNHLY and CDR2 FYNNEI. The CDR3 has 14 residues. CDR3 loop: CASSEGRRYNEQFF. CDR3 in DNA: TGTGCCAGCAGTGAGGGACGGAGATACAATGAGCAGTTCTTC.

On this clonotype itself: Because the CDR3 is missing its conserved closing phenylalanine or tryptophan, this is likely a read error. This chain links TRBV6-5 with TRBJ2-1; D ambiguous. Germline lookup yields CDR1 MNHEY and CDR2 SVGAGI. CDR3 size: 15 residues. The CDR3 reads CTSNPPRSSYNEQFL. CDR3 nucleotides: TGTACCAGCAACCCCCCGCGGAGCTCCTACAATGAGCAGTTCCTC.

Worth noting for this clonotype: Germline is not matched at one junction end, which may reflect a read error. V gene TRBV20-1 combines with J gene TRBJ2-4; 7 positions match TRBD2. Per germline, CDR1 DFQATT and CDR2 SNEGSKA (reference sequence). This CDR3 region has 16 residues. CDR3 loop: CSARDRGSGGMGIQNF. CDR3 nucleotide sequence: TGCAGTGCTAGAGATAGGGGATCGGGAGGAATGGGCATTCAGAACTTC.

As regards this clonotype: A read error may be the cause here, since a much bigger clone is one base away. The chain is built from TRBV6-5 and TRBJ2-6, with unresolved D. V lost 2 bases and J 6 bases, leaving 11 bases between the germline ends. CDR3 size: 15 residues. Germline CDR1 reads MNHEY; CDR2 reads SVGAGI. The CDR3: CASSYRAPEANVLTF. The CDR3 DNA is TGTGCCAGCAGTTACCGGGCGCCTGAGGCCAACGTCCTGACTTTC.

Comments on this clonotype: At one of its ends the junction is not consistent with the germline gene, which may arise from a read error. This CDR3 reads CASSPQGDQVTQYF. Written as DNA, the CDR3 is TGTGCCAGCAGTCCACAGGGTGATCAAGTGACCCAGTACTTC. The chain links TRBV11-2 to TRBJ2-5, with D perhaps matching TRBD1 (6 bases). In germline, CDR1 is SGHAT, CDR2 FQNNGV. The length of the CDR3 is 14 residues.

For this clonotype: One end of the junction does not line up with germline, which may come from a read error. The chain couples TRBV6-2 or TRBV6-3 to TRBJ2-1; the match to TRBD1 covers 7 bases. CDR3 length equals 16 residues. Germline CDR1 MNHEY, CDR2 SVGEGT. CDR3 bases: TGTGCCAGCAGCAATAGTAAAGGGACAGTAATAAATGAGCTGCTCTTC. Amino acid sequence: CASSNSKGTVINELLF.

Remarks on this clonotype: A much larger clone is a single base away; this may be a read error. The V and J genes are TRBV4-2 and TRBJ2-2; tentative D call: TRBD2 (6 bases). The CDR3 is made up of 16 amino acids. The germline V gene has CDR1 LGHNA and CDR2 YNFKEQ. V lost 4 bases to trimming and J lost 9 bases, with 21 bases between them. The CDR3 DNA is TGTGCCAGCAGCCCGTTCGGAGGGGTCCAGACCCGGGAGCTGTTTTTT. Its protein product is CASSPFGGVQTRELFF.